This TCR beta chain emerged from a study of graft-versus-host responses after intestinal transplantation. Background on the study: Recipients were given multivisceral, liver-intestinal, or isolated intestinal transplants. The recipients all started with anti-thymocyte globulin induction and then took tacrolimus and steroids for 3 to 4 years.

Libraries were prepared by immunoSEQ multiplex PCR; TCRdb keeps only in-frame clonotypes and omits some of them. The sample has roughly 70,000 clones, 80% to 95% seen once. General observations from the study: Early after transplant, HvG clones declined as circulating GvH clones peaked. Ileal or blood samples showed some GvH clones first, and such clones were also found in recipient marrow.

For this clone: Antigen specificity is unknown.

V shed 3 bases and J shed 8 bases, with 13 bases lying between them. The CDR3 is 14 amino acids. CDR1 and CDR2 from the germline V gene are LGHNA and YNFKEQ. The V call is TRBV4-2, the J call TRBJ1-4; possible D gene TRBD1, 5 bases. The sequenced sample was bone marrow, obtained 734 days after intestinal transplantation. This TCR derives from a human patient who received an intestinal transplant, so some T cells may come from the graft donor. The CDR3 DNA reads TGTGCCAGCAGCCAGTCAGGGTTACGGGAAAAACTGTTTTTT. Its translation: CASSQSGLREKLFF.